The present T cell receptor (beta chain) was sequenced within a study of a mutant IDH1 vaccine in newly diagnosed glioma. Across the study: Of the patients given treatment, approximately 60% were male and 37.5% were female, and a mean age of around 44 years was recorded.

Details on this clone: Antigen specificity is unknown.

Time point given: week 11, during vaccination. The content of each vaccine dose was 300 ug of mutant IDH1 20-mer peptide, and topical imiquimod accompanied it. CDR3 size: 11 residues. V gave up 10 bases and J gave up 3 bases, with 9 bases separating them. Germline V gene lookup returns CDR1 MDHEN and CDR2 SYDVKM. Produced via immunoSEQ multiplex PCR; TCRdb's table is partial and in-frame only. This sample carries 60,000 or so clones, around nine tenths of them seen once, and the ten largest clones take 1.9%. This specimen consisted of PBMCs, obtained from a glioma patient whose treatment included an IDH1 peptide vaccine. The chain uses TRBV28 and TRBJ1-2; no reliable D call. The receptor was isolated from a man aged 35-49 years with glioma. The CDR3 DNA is TGTGCCACCCTCCGGTACTATGGCTACACCTTC. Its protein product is CATLRYYGYTF.